This T cell receptor beta chain derives from a study of blood T cells in healthy people across ages. Regarding the study as a whole: The authors considered diversity estimates from one million T cells to be underestimates.

RNA extraction gave at least 5.5 micrograms of total RNA per sample. Next came a second PCR, run for 7 to 11 cycles, which used a sample-barcoded 5' primer along with a J-beta primer mix. A tag from a template-switch adaptor with 12 random nucleotides marked each cDNA molecule. One entry per CDR3 protein results from TCRdb running MiXCR on the 5' RACE reads. This sample has roughly 1,500,000 distinct CDR3 sequences, with around 42% found just once. With 6 bases clipped from V and 10 bases from J, the junction kept 9 bases outside the gene matches. This CDR3 region has 14 residues. In this sample, this clonotype turned up a few times. The antigen is undetermined.

The origin of this receptor is a woman under 30 in good health. Sequencing input: blood. The V gene is TRBV12-3 or TRBV12-4, the J gene TRBJ2-1; 10 bases fit TRBD2. The CDR3 reads CASSGLAVPYEQFF. The CDR3 region has the DNA TGTGCCAGCAGCGGACTAGCGGTCCCCTACGAGCAGTTCTTC.